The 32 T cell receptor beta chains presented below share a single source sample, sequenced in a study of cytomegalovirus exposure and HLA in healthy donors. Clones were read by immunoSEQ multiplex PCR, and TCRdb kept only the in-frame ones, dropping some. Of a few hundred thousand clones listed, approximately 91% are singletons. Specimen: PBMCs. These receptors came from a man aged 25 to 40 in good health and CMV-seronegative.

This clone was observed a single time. The CDR3 coding sequence is TGCGCCAGCAGCTTTACGGGACAGGGGGCCGGGGAGCTGTTTTTT. Residues: CASSFTGQGAGELFF. The chain carries TRBV5-1 and TRBJ2-2; 11 bases agree with TRBD1. Trimming removed 2 bases from V and 6 bases from J; junction bases left unmatched: 3. CDR3 size: 15 residues. Germline values: CDR1 SGHRS, CDR2 YFSETQ.

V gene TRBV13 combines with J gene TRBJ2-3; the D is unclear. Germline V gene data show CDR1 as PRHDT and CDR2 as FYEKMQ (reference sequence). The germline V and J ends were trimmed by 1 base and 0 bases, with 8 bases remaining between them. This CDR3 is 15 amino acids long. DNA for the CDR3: TGTGCCAGCAGCTTAGAGCCCCGTAGCACAGATACGCAGTATTTT. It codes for CASSLEPRSTDTQYF. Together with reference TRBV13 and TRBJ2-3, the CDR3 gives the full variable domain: AAGVIQSPRHLIKEKRETATLKCYPIPRHDTVYWYQQGPGQDPQFLISFYEKMQSDKGSIPDRFSAQQFSDYHSELNMSSLELGDSALYFCASSLEPRSTDTQYFGPGTRLTVL.

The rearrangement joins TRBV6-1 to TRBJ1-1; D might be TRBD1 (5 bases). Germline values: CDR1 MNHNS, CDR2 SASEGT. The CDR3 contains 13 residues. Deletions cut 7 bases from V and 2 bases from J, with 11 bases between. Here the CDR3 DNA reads TGTGCCAGCATTAGTACAGGAAACACTGAAGCTTTCTTT. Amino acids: CASISTGNTEAFF.

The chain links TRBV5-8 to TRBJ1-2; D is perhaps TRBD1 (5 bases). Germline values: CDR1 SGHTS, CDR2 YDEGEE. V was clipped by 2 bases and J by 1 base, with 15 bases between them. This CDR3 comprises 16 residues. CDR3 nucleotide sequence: TGTGCCAGCAGCTTCTCCCCGGGGGGAGGTAACTATGGCTACACCTTC. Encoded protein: CASSFSPGGGNYGYTF.

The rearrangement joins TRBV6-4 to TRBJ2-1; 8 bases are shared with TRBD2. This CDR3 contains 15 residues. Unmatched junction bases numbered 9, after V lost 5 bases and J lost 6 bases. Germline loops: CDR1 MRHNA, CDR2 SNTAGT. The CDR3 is CASSPAGDPPNEQFF. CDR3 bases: TGTGCCAGCAGTCCAGCGGGGGACCCCCCCAATGAGCAGTTCTTC.

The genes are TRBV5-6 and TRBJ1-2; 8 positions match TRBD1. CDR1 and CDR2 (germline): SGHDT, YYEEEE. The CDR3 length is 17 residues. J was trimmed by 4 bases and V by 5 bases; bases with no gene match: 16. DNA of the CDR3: TGTGCCAGCAGTCTAGAGAGACCGGGACAGGTGACCTATGGCTACACCTTC. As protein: CASSLERPGQVTYGYTF.

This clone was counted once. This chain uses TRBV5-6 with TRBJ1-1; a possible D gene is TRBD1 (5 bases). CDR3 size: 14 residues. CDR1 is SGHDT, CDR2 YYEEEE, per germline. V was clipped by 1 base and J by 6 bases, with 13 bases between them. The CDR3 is CASSLTARAPEAFF. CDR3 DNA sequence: TGTGCCAGCAGCTTGACGGCCAGGGCGCCTGAAGCTTTCTTT.

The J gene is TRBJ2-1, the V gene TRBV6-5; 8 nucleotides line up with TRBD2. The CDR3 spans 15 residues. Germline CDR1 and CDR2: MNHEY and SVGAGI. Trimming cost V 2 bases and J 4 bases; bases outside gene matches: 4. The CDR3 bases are TGTGCCAGCAGTTACGTTGCGGGGGGTTACAATGAGCAGTTCTTC. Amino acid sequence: CASSYVAGGYNEQFF.

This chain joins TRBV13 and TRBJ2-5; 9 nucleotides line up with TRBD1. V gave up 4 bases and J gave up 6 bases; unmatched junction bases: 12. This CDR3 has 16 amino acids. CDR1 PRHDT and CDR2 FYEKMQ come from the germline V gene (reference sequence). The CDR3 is CASSYQTGGPTQTQYF. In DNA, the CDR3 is TGTGCCAGCAGCTACCAGACAGGGGGGCCTACCCAGACCCAGTACTTC.

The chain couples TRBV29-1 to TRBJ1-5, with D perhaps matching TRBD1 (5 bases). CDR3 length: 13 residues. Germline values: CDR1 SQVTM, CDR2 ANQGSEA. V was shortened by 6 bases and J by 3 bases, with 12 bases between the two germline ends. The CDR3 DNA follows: TGCAGCGTACAGGATTGGCCCAATCAGCCCCAGCATTTT. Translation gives CSVQDWPNQPQHF.

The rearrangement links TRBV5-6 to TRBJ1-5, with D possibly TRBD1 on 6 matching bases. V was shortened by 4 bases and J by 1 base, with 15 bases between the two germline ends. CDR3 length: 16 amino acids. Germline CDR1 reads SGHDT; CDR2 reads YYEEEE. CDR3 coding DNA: TGTGCCAGCAGCACAATACAGGGATTAAGCAATCAGCCCCAGCATTTT. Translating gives CASSTIQGLSNQPQHF.

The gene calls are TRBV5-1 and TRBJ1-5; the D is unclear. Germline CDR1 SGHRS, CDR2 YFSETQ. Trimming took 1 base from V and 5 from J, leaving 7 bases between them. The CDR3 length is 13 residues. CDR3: CASSLQTDQPQHF. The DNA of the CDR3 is TGCGCCAGCAGCTTGCAAACAGATCAGCCCCAGCATTTT.

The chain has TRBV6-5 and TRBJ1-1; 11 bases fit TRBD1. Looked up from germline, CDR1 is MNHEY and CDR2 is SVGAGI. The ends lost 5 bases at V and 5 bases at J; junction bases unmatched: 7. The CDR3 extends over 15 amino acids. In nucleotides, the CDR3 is TGTGCCAGCAGTCTGGGGGACAGGGGGAGGACTGAAGCTTTCTTT. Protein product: CASSLGDRGRTEAFF.

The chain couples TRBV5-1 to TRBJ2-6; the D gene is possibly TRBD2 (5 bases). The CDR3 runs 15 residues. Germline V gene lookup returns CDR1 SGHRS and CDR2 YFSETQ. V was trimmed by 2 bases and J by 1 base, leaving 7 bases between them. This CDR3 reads CASSFRDSGANVLTF. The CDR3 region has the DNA TGCGCCAGCAGCTTCCGGGATTCTGGGGCCAACGTCCTGACTTTC.

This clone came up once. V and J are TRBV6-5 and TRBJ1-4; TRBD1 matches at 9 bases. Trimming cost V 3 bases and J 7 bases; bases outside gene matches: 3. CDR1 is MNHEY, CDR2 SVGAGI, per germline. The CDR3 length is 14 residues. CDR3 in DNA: TGTGCCAGCAGTTATACAGGGGGCGGTGAAAAACTGTTTTTT. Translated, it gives CASSYTGGGEKLFF.

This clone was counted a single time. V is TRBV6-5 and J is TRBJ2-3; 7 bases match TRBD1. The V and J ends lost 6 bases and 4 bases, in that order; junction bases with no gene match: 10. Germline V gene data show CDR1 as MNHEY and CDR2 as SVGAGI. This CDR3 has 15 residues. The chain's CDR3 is CASSTRQGWADTQYF. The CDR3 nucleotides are TGTGCCAGCAGCACCAGACAGGGTTGGGCAGATACGCAGTATTTT.

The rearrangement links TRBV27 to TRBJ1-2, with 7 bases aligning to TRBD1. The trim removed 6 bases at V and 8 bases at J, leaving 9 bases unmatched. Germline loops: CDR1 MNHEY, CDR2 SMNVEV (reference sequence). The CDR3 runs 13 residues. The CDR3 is CASRSTGKGGYTF. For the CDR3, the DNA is TGTGCCAGCAGATCGACAGGGAAGGGAGGCTACACCTTC.

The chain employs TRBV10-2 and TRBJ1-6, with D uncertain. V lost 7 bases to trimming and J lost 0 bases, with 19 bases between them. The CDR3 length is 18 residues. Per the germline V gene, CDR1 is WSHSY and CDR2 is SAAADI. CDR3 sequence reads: CASIERQALGSYNSPLHF. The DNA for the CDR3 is TGCGCCAGCATAGAACGGCAGGCCCTCGGCTCCTATAATTCACCCCTCCACTTT.

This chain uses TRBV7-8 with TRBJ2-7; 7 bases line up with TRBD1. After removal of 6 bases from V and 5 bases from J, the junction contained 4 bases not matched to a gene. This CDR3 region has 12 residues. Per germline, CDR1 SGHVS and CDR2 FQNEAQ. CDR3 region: CASSEGADEQYF. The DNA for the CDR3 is TGTGCCAGCAGTGAGGGGGCAGACGAGCAGTACTTC. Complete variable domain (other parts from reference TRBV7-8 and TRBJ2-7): GAGVSQSPRYKVAKRGQDVALRCDPISGHVSLFWYQQALGQGPEFLTYFQNEAQLDKSGLPSDRFFAERPEGSVSTLKIQRTQQEDSAVYLCASSEGADEQYFGPGTRLTVT.

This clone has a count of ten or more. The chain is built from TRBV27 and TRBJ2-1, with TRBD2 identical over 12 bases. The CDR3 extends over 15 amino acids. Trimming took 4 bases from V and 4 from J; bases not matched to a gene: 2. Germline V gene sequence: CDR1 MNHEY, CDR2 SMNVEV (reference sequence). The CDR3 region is CASSSSGGVYNEQFF. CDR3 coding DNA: TGTGCCAGCAGTTCTAGCGGGGGGGTTTACAATGAGCAGTTCTTC.

This chain's CDR3 is CAWAGQLITGELFF. In DNA, the CDR3 is TGTGCCTGGGCGGGGCAGCTGATCACCGGGGAGCTGTTTTTT. The chain uses TRBV30 and TRBJ2-2, with D perhaps matching TRBD2 (6 bases). The CDR3 sequence is 14 residues long. Trimming stripped 5 bases from V and 4 bases from J, with 14 bases between. CDR1 is GTSNPN, CDR2 SVGIG, per germline (reference sequence). Full variable domain (remainder filled in from reference TRBV30 and TRBJ2-2): SQTIHQWPATLVQPVGSPLSLECTVEGTSNPNLYWYRQAAGRGLQLLFYSVGIGQISSEVPQNLSASRPQDRQFILSSKKLLLSDSGFYLCAWAGQLITGELFFGEGSRLTVL.

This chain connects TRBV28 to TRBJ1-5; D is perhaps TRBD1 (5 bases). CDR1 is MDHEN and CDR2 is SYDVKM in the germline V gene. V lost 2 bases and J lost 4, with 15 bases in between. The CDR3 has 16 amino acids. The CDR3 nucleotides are TGTGCCAGCAGTTTACCCGACTTTCGGGGGAATCAGCCCCAGCATTTT. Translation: CASSLPDFRGNQPQHF.

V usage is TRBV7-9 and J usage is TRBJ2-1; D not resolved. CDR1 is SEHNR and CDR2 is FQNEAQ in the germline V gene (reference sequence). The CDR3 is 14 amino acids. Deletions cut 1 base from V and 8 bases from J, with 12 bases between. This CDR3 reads CASSLGLEFDEQFF. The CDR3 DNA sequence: TGTGCCAGCAGCTTAGGATTAGAGTTCGATGAGCAGTTCTTC.

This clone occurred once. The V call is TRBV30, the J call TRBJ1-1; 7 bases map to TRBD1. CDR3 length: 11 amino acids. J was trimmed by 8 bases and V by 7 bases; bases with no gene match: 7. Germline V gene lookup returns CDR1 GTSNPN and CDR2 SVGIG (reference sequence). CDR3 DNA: TGTGCCTTAGTACAGGGGATCGAAGCTTTCTTT. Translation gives CALVQGIEAFF. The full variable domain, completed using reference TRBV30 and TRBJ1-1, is SQTIHQWPATLVQPVGSPLSLECTVEGTSNPNLYWYRQAAGRGLQLLFYSVGIGQISSEVPQNLSASRPQDRQFILSSKKLLLSDSGFYLCALVQGIEAFFGQGTRLTVV.

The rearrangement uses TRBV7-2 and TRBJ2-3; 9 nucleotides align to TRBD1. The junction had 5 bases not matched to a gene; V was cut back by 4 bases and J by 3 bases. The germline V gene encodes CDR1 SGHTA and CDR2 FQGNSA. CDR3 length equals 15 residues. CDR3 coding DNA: TGTGCCAGCAGCTACCGGGACAGGGAAACAGATACGCAGTATTTT. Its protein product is CASSYRDRETDTQYF.

CDR3 DNA sequence: TGTGCCATCAGTGGCAGGGCAGGATCGGGTTATGAAGCTTTCTTT. Its protein is CAISGRAGSGYEAFF. The chain combines TRBV10-3 with TRBJ1-1; D may be TRBD1 (5 bases). The length of the CDR3 is 15 residues. The ends were cut back, 4 bases at V and 7 bases at J, with 19 bases in the middle. Germline CDR1 reads ENHRY; CDR2 reads SYGVKD.

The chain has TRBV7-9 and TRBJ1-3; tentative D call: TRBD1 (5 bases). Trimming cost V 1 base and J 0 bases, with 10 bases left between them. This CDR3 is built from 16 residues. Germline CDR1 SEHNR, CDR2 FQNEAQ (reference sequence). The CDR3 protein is CASSLVTASSGNTIYF. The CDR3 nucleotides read TGTGCCAGCAGCTTAGTGACAGCCAGCTCTGGAAACACCATATATTTT.

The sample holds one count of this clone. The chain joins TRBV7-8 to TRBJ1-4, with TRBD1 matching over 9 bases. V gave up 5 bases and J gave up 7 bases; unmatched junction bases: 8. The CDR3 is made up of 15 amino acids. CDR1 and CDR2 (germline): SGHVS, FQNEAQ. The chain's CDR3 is CASSQGDRDVEKLFF. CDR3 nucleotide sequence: TGTGCCAGCAGCCAGGGGGACAGGGATGTTGAAAAACTGTTTTTT. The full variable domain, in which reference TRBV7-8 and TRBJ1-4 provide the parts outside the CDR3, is GAGVSQSPRYKVAKRGQDVALRCDPISGHVSLFWYQQALGQGPEFLTYFQNEAQLDKSGLPSDRFFAERPEGSVSTLKIQRTQQEDSAVYLCASSQGDRDVEKLFFGSGTQLSVL.

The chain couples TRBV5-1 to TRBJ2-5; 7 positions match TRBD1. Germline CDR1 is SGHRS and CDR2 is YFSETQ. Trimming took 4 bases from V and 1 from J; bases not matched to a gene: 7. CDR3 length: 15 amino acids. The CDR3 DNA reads TGCGCCAGCAGCAGGCGACAGGGCCCCCAAGAGACCCAGTACTTC. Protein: CASSRRQGPQETQYF. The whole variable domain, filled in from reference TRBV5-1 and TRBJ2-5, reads KAGVTQTPRYLIKTRGQQVTLSCSPISGHRSVSWYQQTPGQGLQFLFEYFSETQRNKGNFPGRFSGRQFSNSRSEMNVSTLELGDSALYLCASSRRQGPQETQYFGPGTRLLVL.

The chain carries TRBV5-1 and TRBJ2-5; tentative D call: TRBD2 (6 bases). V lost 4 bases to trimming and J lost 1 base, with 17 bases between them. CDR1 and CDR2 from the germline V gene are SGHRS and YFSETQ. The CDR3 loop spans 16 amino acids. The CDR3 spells CASSPPGSGVQETQYF. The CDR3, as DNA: TGCGCCAGCAGCCCACCTGGCTCGGGGGTCCAAGAGACCCAGTACTTC.

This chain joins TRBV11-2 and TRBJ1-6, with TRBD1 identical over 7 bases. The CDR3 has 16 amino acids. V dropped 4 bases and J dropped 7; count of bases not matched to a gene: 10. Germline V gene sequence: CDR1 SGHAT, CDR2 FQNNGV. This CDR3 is CASSSRGRDSNSPLHF. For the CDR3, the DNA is TGTGCCAGCAGCTCCAGAGGTCGGGACAGCAATTCACCCCTCCACTTT.

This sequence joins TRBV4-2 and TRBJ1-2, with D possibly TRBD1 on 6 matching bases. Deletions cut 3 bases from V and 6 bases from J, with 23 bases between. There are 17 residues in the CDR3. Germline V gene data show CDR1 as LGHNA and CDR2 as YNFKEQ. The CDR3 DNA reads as TGTGCCAGCAGCCATAATGCAGGAGTCCAGGGGAAGAATGGCTACACCTTC. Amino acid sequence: CASSHNAGVQGKNGYTF.